This T cell receptor (beta chain) was profiled in a study of radiation and T cells in renal cell carcinoma. The study, taken as a whole, reports: Top tumor clonotypes rose in blood 2 weeks post-radiation, then contracted.

Clones were read by immunoSEQ multiplex PCR, and TCRdb kept only the in-frame ones, dropping some. The sample lists 75,000 to 95,000 clones, approximately 80% occurring once. Germline V gene lookup returns CDR1 SGHDN and CDR2 FVKESK. Trimming took 4 bases from V and 3 from J; bases not matched to a gene: 3. The CDR3 has 14 amino acids. Time point given: blood 4 weeks post-SBRT, at nephrectomy. Specified treatment: 15 Gy SBRT to primary tumor, nephrectomy 4 weeks later. The tumor was a clear cell renal cell carcinoma. On this clone itself: Its antigen is not identified.

This clonotype was obtained from a man aged 45-65 years with renal cell carcinoma. The chain recombines TRBV14 with TRBJ2-7; 10 positions agree with TRBD1. The source was blood, collected from a patient whose treatment included radiotherapy and nephrectomy. In nucleotides, the CDR3 is TGTGCCAGCAGCCCCTGGACAGGGGGCTACGAGCAGTACTTC. Translating it yields CASSPWTGGYEQYF.